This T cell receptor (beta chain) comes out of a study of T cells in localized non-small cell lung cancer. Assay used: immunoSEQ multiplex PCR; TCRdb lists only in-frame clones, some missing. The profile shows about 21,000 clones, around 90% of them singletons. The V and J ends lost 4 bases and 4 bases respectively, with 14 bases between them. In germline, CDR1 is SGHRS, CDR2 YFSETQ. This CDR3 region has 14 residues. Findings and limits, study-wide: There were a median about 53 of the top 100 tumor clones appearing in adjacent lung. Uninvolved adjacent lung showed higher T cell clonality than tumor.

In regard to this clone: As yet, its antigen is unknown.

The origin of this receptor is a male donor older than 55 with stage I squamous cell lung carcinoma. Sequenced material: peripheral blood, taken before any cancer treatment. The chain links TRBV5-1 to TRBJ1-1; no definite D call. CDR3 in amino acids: CASSDIRGGTEAFF. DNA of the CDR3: TGCGCCAGCAGCGATATTCGTGGTGGCACTGAAGCTTTCTTT.